This is a list of T cell receptor beta chains from one sample in a study of T cells in Graves' hyperthyroidism and ophthalmopathy. A single record per CDR3 protein comes from TCRdb applying MiXCR to the multiplex PCR reads. The table has a few hundred thousand distinct CDR3 sequences, 15% to 18% seen once; the top ten hold under 8%. Sequences were obtained from blood. These receptors all stem from a woman in her thirties with Graves' hyperthyroidism. The CDR3 runs from the conserved cysteine through the conserved F or W. A D gene is named only where the DNA matches it firmly. Some rows have no size entry. The others give once, few or many, or a class for an expanded clone.

clone_size: NA; j_call: TRBJ2-3; v_call: TRBV6-1; d_call: NA; cdr3_nt: TGTGCCAGCAGCTCCGACCTTCTGGGCACAGATACGCAGTATTTT; cdr3_aa: CASSSDLLGTDTQYF
clone_size: many; j_call: TRBJ2-7; v_call: TRBV12-3/TRBV12-4; d_call: NA; cdr3_nt: TGTGCCAGCAGTCAGACCAACGAGCAGTACTTC; cdr3_aa: CASSQTNEQYF
clone_size: few; j_call: TRBJ2-3; v_call: TRBV2; d_call: NA; cdr3_nt: TGTGCCAGCAGTGCCGTAGATACGCAGTATTTT; cdr3_aa: CASSAVDTQYF
clone_size: many; j_call: TRBJ2-1; v_call: TRBV12-3/TRBV12-4; d_call: NA; cdr3_nt: TGTGCCAGCACCGTGAATTCTGGGGGTTACAATGAGCAGTTCTTC; cdr3_aa: CASTVNSGGYNEQFF
clone_size: many; j_call: TRBJ2-1; v_call: TRBV28; d_call: NA; cdr3_nt: TGTGCCAGCAGTACAAGCGCAGGCACAGCCACGCTTGGAGGTGAGCAGTTCTTC; cdr3_aa: CASSTSAGTATLGGEQFF
clone_size: NA; j_call: TRBJ1-4; v_call: TRBV28; d_call: TRBD1; cdr3_nt: TGTGCCAGCAAGCCGACCGGGACAGGGACCAGGAGGGCTGAAAAACTGTTTTTT; cdr3_aa: CASKPTGTGTRRAEKLFF
clone_size: many; j_call: TRBJ1-1; v_call: TRBV28; d_call: TRBD1; cdr3_nt: TGTGCCAGCAGTTCAGGGGGCGAGTGGACTGAAGCTTTCTTT; cdr3_aa: CASSSGGEWTEAFF
clone_size: NA; j_call: TRBJ1-1; v_call: TRBV5-1; d_call: TRBD1; cdr3_nt: TGCGCCAGCAGCAGGGTCGGACAGGCTGAAGCTTTCTTT; cdr3_aa: CASSRVGQAEAFF
clone_size: many; j_call: TRBJ1-5; v_call: TRBV12-3/TRBV12-4; d_call: NA; cdr3_nt: TGTGCCAGCAGTTTGAATCCAGTTAGCAATCAGCCCCAGCATTTT; cdr3_aa: CASSLNPVSNQPQHF
clone_size: many; j_call: TRBJ2-3; v_call: TRBV27; d_call: TRBD1; cdr3_nt: TGTGCCAGCAGTTTGGAACCCGGGACAGGGGCCACAGATACGCAGTATTTT; cdr3_aa: CASSLEPGTGATDTQYF
clone_size: many; j_call: TRBJ2-1; v_call: TRBV7-9; d_call: NA; cdr3_nt: TGTGCCAGCAGCCACGGGGGAGTTTTGGGCGATGAGCAGTTCTTC; cdr3_aa: CASSHGGVLGDEQFF
clone_size: many; j_call: TRBJ2-7; v_call: TRBV28; d_call: TRBD1; cdr3_nt: TGTGCCAGCAGTGGACTACAGGGGGCCCTCTCCTACGAGCAGTACTTC; cdr3_aa: CASSGLQGALSYEQYF
clone_size: many; j_call: TRBJ2-3; v_call: TRBV5-1; d_call: NA; cdr3_nt: TGCGCCAGCAGCCGTACAGGGACTTGGACAGATACGCAGTATTTT; cdr3_aa: CASSRTGTWTDTQYF
clone_size: NA; j_call: TRBJ2-1; v_call: TRBV20-1; d_call: TRBD2; cdr3_nt: TGCAGTGCTAGAGATGTAGCGGGAGGGCCCCTTTCCTACAATGAGCAGTTCTTC; cdr3_aa: CSARDVAGGPLSYNEQFF
clone_size: few; j_call: TRBJ1-5; v_call: TRBV5-1; d_call: NA; cdr3_nt: TGCGCCAGCAGCTTGGAGGGAGGAGGGAGGCCCCAGCATTTT; cdr3_aa: CASSLEGGGRPQHF
clone_size: few; j_call: TRBJ2-5; v_call: TRBV3-1; d_call: NA; cdr3_nt: TGTGCCAGCAGCCAAGACCGGCTAGGGCCAGAGACCCAGTACTTC; cdr3_aa: CASSQDRLGPETQYF
clone_size: many; j_call: TRBJ1-2; v_call: TRBV3-1; d_call: NA; cdr3_nt: TGTGCCAGCAGCCTCCGGACTAGAGCTAACTATGGCTACACCTTC; cdr3_aa: CASSLRTRANYGYTF
clone_size: few; j_call: TRBJ1-6; v_call: TRBV3-1; d_call: TRBD1; cdr3_nt: TGTGCCAGCAGCCGGGAGGGGGCGGATTCACCCCTCCACTTT; cdr3_aa: CASSREGADSPLHF
clone_size: many; j_call: TRBJ2-1; v_call: TRBV7-2; d_call: NA; cdr3_nt: TGTGCCAGCAGCCCCCGGAGTATCAATGAGCAGTTCTTC; cdr3_aa: CASSPRSINEQFF
clone_size: many; j_call: TRBJ2-7; v_call: TRBV7-2; d_call: NA; cdr3_nt: TGTGCCAGCAGCTTAGCGGCTGGTTCCTACGAGCAGTACTTC; cdr3_aa: CASSLAAGSYEQYF
clone_size: few; j_call: TRBJ1-6; v_call: TRBV30; d_call: NA; cdr3_nt: TGTGCCTGGAGTGTCGGCCCGTTAGGCAGGCGGGTGGCCCTCCACTTT; cdr3_aa: CAWSVGPLGRRVALHF
clone_size: NA; j_call: TRBJ2-7; v_call: TRBV29-1; d_call: NA; cdr3_nt: TGCAGCGTGACCCCGACCAACATCCTTACGGAGCAGTACTTC; cdr3_aa: CSVTPTNILTEQYF
clone_size: few; j_call: TRBJ1-6; v_call: TRBV6-1; d_call: NA; cdr3_nt: TGTGCCAGCAGCCGCGATGGGATCGACAATTCACCCCTCCACTTT; cdr3_aa: CASSRDGIDNSPLHF
clone_size: NA; j_call: TRBJ1-5; v_call: TRBV5-5; d_call: NA; cdr3_nt: TGTGCCAGCAGCTTGGCGGGACAAACGAATCAGCCCCAGCATTTT; cdr3_aa: CASSLAGQTNQPQHF
clone_size: NA; j_call: TRBJ2-5; v_call: TRBV28; d_call: TRBD2; cdr3_nt: TGTGCCAGCAGTTTCCTAGGATGGGGACTAGCGGGACAAGAGACCCAGTACTTC; cdr3_aa: CASSFLGWGLAGQETQYF
clone_size: many; j_call: TRBJ2-7; v_call: TRBV4-1; d_call: NA; cdr3_nt: TGCGCCAGCAGCCAAGTTGACGGGAGCTCCCTCTACGAGCAGTACTTC; cdr3_aa: CASSQVDGSSLYEQYF
clone_size: many; j_call: TRBJ2-7; v_call: TRBV7-3; d_call: NA; cdr3_nt: TGTGCCAGCAAAATCGACAGGTTTTCCTACGAGCAGTACTTC; cdr3_aa: CASKIDRFSYEQYF
clone_size: NA; j_call: TRBJ2-7; v_call: TRBV5-1; d_call: TRBD2; cdr3_nt: TGCGCCAGCAATGGGGGACTAGCGGGAGGGCCGGGGTACGAGCAGTACTTC; cdr3_aa: CASNGGLAGGPGYEQYF
clone_size: NA; j_call: TRBJ2-1; v_call: TRBV30; d_call: TRBD1; cdr3_nt: TGTGCCTTCCGGGACAGGGACAGAAACCGGGAGTTCTTC; cdr3_aa: CAFRDRDRNREFF
clone_size: few; j_call: TRBJ2-7; v_call: TRBV20-1; d_call: TRBD2; cdr3_nt: TGCAGTGCTAAGGGACTAGCGGGAATCTACGAGCAGTACTTC; cdr3_aa: CSAKGLAGIYEQYF